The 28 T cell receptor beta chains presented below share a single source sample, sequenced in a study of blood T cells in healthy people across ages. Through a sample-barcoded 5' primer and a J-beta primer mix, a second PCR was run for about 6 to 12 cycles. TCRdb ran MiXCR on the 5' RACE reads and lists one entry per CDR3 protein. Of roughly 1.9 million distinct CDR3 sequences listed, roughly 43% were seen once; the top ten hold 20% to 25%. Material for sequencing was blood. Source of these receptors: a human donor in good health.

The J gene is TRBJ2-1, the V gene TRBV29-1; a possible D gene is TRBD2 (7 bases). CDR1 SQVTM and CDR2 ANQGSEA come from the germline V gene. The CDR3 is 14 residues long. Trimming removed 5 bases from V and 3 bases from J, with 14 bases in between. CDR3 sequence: CSVCGGPIYNEQFF. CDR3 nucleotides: TGCAGCGTTTGCGGGGGCCCCATCTACAATGAGCAGTTCTTC.

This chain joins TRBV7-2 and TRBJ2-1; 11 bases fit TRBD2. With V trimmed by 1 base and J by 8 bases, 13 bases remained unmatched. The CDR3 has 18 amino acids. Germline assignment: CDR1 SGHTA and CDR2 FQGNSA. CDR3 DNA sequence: TGTGCCAGCAGCTTAGAGAGTAGCGGGGGGGCCTTGGGCGATGAGCAGTTCTTC. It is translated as CASSLESSGGALGDEQFF.

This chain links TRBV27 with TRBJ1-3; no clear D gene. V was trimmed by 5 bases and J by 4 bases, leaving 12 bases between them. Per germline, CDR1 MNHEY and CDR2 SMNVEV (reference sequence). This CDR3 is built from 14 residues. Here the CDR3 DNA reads TGTGCCAGCAGTCCCGCCGGGTTAGGAAACACCATATATTTT. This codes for CASSPAGLGNTIYF.

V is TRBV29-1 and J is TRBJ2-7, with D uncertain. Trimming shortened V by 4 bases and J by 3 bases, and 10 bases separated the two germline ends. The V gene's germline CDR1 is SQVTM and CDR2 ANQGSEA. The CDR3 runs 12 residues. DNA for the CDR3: TGCAGCGTTGTCGCCCTGAACTACGAGCAGTACTTC. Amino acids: CSVVALNYEQYF.

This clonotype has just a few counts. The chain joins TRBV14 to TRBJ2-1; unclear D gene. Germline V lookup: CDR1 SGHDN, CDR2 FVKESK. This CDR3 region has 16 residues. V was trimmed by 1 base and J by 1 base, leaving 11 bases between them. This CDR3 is CASSQADLWSYNEQFF. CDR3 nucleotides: TGTGCCAGCAGCCAAGCCGACCTGTGGTCCTACAATGAGCAGTTCTTC.

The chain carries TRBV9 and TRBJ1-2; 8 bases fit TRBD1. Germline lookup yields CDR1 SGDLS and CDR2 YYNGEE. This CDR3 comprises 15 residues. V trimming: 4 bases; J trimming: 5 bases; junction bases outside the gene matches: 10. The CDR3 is CASSNSPGGEYGYTF. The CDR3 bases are TGTGCCAGCAGCAACTCTCCAGGGGGCGAATATGGCTACACCTTC.

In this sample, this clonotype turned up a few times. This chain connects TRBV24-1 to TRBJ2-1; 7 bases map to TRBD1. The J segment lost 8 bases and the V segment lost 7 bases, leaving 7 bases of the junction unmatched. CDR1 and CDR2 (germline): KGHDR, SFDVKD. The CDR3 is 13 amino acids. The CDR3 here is CATSGQVSDEQFF. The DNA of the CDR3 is TGTGCCACCAGCGGACAGGTCAGTGATGAGCAGTTCTTC.

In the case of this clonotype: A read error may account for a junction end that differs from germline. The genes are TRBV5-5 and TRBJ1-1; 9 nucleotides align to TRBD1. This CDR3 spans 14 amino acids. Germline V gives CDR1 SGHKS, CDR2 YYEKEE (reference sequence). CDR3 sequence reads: CTSSFTGGYTEAFF. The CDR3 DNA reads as TGTACCAGCAGCTTTACAGGGGGCTACACTGAAGCTTTCTTT.

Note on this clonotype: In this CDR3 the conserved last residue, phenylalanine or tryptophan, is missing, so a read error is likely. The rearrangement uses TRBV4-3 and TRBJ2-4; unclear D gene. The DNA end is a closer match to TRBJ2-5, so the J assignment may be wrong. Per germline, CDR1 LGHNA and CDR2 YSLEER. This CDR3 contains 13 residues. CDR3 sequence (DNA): TGCGCCAGCAGCCCAACCAAGGGAAAGACCCAGTACTGC. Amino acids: CASSPTKGKTQYC.

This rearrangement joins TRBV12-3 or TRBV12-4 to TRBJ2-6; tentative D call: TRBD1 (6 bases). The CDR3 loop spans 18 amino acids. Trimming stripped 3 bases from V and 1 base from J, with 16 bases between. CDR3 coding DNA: TGTGCCAGCAGTTTTGAAACAGGGTTAGGATCTGGGGCCAACGTCCTGACTTTC. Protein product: CASSFETGLGSGANVLTF.

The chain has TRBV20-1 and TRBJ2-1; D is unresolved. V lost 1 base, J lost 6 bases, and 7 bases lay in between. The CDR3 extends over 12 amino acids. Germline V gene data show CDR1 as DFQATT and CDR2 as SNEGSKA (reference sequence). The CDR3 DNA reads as TGCAGTGCTAGAGTGGGAAGCAATGAGCAGTTCTTC. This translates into CSARVGSNEQFF.

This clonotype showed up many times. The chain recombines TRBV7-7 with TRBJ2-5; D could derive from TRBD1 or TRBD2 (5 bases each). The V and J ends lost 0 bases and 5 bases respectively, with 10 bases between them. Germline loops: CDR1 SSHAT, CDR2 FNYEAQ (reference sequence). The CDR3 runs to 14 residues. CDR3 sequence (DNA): TGTGCCAGCAGCTTAGCGCTAGGGACCGAGACCCAGTACTTC. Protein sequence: CASSLALGTETQYF.

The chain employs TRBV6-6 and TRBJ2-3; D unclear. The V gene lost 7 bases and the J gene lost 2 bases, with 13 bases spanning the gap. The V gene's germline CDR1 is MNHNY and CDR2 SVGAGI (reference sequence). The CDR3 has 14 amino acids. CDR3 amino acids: CASTTTQDTDTQYF. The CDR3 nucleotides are TGTGCCAGCACCACAACACAAGACACAGATACGCAGTATTTT.

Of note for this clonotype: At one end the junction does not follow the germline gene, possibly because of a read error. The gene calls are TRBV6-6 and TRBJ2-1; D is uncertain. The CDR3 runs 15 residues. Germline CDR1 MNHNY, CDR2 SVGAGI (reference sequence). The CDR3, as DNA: TGTGCCGGCAGTTACATTAGTAGGGAATACAATGAGCAGTTCTTC. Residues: CAGSYISREYNEQFF.

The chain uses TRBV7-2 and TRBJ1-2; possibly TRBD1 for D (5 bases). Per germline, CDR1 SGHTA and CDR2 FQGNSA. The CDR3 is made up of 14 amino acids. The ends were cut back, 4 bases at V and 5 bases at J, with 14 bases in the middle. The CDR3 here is CASSSRDLLYGYTF. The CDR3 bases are TGTGCCAGCAGCTCCCGGGACTTACTATATGGCTACACCTTC.

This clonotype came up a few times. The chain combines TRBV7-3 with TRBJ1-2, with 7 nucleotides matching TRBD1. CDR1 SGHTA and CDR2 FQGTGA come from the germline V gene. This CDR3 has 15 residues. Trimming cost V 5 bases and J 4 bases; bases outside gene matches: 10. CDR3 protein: CASSPTGQNFYGYTF. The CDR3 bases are TGTGCCAGCAGCCCGACGGGACAGAACTTCTATGGCTACACCTTC. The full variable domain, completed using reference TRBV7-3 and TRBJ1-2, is GAGVSQTPSNKVTEKGKYVELRCDPISGHTALYWYRQSLGQGPEFLIYFQGTGAADDSGLPNDRFFAVRPEGSVSTLKIQRTERGDSAVYLCASSPTGQNFYGYTFGSGTRLTVV.

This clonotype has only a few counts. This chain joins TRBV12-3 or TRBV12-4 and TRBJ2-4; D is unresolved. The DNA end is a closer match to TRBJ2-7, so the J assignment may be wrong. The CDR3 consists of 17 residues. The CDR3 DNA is TGTGCCAGCAGTCCCCCCTTTGGGGTCGCTTTTGATTACGAGCAGTACTTC. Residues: CASSPPFGVAFDYEQYF.

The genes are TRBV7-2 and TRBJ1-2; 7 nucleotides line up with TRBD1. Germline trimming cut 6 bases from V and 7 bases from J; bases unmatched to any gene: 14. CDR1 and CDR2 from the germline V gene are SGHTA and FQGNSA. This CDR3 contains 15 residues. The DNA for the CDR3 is TGTGCCAGCAGTCCTAGACGCGACAGGGACGGTGGCTACACCTTC. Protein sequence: CASSPRRDRDGGYTF.

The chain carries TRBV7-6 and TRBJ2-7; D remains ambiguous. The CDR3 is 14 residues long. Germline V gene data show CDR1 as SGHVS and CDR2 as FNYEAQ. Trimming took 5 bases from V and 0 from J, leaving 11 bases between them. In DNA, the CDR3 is TGTGCCAGCAGCCCCCGTAAGAGCTCCTACGAGCAGTACTTC. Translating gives CASSPRKSSYEQYF.

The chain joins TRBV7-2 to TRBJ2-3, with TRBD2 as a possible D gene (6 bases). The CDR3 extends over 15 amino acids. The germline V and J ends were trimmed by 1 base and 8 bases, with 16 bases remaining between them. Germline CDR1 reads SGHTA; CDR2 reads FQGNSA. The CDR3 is CASSLGGPLEGTQYF. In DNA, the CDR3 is TGTGCCAGCAGCTTAGGCGGTCCCCTGGAGGGTACGCAGTATTTT. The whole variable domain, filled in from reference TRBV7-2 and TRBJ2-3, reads GAGVSQSPSNKVTEKGKDVELRCDPISGHTALYWYRQSLGQGLEFLIYFQGNSAPDKSGLPSDRFSAERTGGSVSTLTIQRTQQEDSAVYLCASSLGGPLEGTQYFGPGTRLTVL.

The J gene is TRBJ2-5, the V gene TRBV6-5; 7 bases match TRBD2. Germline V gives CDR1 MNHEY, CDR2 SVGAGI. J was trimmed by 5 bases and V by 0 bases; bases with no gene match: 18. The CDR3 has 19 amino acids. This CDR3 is CASSYSADGTNPEWETQYF. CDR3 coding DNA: TGTGCCAGCAGTTACTCGGCGGATGGGACTAACCCCGAGTGGGAGACCCAGTACTTC.

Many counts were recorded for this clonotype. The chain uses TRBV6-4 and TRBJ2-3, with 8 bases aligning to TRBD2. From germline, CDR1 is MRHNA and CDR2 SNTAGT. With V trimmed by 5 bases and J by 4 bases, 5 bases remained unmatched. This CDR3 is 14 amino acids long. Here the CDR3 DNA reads TGTGCCAGCAGTAAAGCGGGGGAGGCAGATACGCAGTATTTT. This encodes CASSKAGEADTQYF.

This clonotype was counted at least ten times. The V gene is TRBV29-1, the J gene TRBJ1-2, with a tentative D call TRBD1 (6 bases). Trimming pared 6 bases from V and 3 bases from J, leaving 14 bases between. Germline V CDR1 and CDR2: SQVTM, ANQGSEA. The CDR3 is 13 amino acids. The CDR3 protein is CSVLRDIDYGYTF. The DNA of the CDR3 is TGCAGCGTCCTCAGGGACATCGACTATGGCTACACCTTC.

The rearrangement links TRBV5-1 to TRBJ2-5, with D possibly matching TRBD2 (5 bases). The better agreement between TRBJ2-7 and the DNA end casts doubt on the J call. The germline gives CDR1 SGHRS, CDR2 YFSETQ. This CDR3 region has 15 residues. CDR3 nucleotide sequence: TGCGCCAGCAGCGGCCCCGGGGAGATACGTTACGAGCAGTACTTC. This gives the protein CASSGPGEIRYEQYF.

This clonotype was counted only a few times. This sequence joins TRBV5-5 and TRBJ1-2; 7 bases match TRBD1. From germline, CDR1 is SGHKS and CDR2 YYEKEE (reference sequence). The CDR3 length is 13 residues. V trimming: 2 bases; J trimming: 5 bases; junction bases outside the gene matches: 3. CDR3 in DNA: TGTGCCAGCAGCTTCCAGGGGGTGTATGGCTACACCTTC. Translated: CASSFQGVYGYTF.

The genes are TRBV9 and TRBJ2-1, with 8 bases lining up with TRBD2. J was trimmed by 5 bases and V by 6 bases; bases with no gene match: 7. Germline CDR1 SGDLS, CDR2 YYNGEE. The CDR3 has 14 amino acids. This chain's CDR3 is CASNELADNNEQFF. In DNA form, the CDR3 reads TGTGCCAGCAACGAACTAGCGGACAACAATGAGCAGTTCTTC.

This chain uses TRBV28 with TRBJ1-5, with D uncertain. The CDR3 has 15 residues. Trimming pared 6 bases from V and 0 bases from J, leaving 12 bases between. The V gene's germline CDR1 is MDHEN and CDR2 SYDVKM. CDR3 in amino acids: CASSRPGPSNQPQHF. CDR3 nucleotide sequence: TGTGCCAGCAGCCGGCCGGGCCCTAGCAATCAGCCCCAGCATTTT.

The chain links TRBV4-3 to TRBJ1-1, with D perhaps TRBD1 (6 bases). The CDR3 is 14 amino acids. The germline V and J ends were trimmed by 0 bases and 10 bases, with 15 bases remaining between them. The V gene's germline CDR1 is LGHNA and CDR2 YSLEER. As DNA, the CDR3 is TGCGCCAGCAGCCAAGATGGCAGGGAGGGGGTAGCTTTCTTT. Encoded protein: CASSQDGREGVAFF.